This T cell receptor (beta chain) was retrieved from a study of human T cells and chemical hapten exposure. CDR3 length: 18 residues. V lost 5 bases to trimming and J lost 3 bases; unmatched junction nucleotides: 18. Germline V CDR1 and CDR2: SGHKS, YYEKEE (reference sequence). This clonotype was seen ten or more times. Time point indicated: pre-sensitization, week 0. Treatment noted: therapeutic diphenylcyclopropenone sensitization with weekly scalp DPC. Each CDR3 protein is one row after TCRdb ran MiXCR on the RACE reads. The repertoire holds 250,000 or so distinct CDR3 sequences, 7.7% seen once, with more than 0.95% in the top ten.

The chain links TRBV5-5 to TRBJ2-3, with 7 bases that match TRBD1. The receptor's source is a man aged 18-30 years with alopecia areata. Some clones in this sample may be carry-over from other donors' samples. The source material was whole blood, sampled in connection with sensitization to the hapten diphenylcyclopropenone (DPC). The CDR3 here is CASRPGTDPLAITDTQYF. CDR3 bases: TGTGCCAGCAGACCCGGGACAGACCCGTTGGCAATTACAGATACGCAGTATTTT.